This T cell receptor beta chain was recovered during a study of T-cell memory formation after mild COVID-19. Study observations and caveats: Contracting clones localized mainly to CM and EM when CD4+ and mainly to EMRA when CD8+. While clones contracting from day 15 to 85 were balanced between CD4 and CD8, later expanders leaned CD4+.

In regard to this clonotype: Its antigen is not known.

Trimming shortened V by 4 bases and J by 1 base, and 7 bases separated the two germline ends. The CDR3 has 12 amino acids. Germline V gives CDR1 DFQATT, CDR2 SNEGSKA (reference sequence). 5'RACE primed at constant segments yielded TCR alpha and TCR beta cDNA libraries bearing sample barcodes and UMIs. MiXCR was run by TCRdb on the 5' RACE reads, yielding one entry per CDR3 protein. The sample lists some 120,000 distinct CDR3 sequences, about 6% occurring once. This chain uses TRBV20-1 with TRBJ1-1; D ambiguous. The TCR sequence derives from an adult woman who had mild COVID-19 (a few samples of this study predate the infection). Cell type and time point are not known. Sequenced: PBMCs or a T cell subset sorted from them (not recorded which). The CDR3 bases are TGCAGTGCTAACAGTAAGAACACTGAAGCTTTCTTT. It encodes CSANSKNTEAFF.